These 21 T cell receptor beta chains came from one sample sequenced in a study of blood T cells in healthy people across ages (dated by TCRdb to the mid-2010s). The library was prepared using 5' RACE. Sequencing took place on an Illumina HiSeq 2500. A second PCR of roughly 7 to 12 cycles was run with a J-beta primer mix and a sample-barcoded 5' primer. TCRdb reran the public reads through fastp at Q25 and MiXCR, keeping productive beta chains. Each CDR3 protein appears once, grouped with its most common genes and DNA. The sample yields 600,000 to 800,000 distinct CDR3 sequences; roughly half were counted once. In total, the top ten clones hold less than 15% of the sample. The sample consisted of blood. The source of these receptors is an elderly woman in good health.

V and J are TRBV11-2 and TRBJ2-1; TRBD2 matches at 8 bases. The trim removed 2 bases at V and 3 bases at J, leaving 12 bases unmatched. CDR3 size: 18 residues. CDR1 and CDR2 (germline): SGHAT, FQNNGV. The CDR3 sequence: CASSLREGLADSYNEQFF. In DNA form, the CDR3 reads TGTGCCAGCAGCTTACGGGAGGGGCTAGCTGACAGCTACAATGAGCAGTTCTTC.

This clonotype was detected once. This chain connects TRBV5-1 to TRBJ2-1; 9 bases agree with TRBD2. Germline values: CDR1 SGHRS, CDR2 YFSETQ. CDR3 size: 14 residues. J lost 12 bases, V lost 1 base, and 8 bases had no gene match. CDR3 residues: CASSLPLAGRGQFF. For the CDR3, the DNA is TGCGCCAGCAGCTTGCCCCTAGCGGGACGCGGGCAGTTCTTC.

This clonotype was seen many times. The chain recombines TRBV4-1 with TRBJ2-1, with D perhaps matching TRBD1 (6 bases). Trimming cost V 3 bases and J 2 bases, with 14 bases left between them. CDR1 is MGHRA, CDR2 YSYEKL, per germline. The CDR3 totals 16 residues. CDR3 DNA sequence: TGCGCCAGCAGCCAGATGACAGGATTGCCCTACAATGAGCAGTTCTTC. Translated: CASSQMTGLPYNEQFF.

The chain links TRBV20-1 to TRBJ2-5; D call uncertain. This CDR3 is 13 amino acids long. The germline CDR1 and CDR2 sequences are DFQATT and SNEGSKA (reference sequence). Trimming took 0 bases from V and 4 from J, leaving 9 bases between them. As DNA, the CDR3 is TGCAGTGCTAGAGATTGGAGTGCAGAGACCCAGTACTTC. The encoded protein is CSARDWSAETQYF.

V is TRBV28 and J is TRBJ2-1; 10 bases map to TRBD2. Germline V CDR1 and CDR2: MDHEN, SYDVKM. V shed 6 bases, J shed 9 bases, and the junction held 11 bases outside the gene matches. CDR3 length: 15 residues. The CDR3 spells CASSHPAGGTFEQFF. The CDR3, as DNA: TGTGCCAGCAGCCATCCAGCGGGAGGGACTTTTGAGCAGTTCTTC.

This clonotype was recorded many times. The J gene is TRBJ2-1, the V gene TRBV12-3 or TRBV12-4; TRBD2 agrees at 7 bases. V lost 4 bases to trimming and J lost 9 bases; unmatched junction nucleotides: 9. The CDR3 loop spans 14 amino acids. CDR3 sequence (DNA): TGTGCCAGCAGTTCTAGCGGACTCACAGCTGAGCAGTTCTTC. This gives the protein CASSSSGLTAEQFF.

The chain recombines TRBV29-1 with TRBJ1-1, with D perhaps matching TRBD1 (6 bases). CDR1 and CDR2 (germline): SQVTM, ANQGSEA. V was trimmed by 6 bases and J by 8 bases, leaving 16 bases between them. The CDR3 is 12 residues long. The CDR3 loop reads CSVLRGTWEAFF. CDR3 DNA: TGCAGCGTCCTGAGGGGGACGTGGGAAGCTTTCTTT.

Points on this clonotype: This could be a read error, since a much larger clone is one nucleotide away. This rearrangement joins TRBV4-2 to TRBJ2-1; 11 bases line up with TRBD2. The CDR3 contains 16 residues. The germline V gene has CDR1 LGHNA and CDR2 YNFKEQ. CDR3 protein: CASSQDALAGANEQSF. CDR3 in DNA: TGTGCCAGCAGCCAAGATGCACTAGCGGGAGCCAATGAGCAGTCCTTC.

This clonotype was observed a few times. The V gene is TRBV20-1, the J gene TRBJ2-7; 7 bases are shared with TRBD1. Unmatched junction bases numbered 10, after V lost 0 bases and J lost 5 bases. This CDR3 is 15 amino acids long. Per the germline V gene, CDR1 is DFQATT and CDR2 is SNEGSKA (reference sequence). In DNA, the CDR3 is TGCAGTGCTAGAGAGCAGACAGGGAAGTTCGACGAGCAGTACTTC. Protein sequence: CSAREQTGKFDEQYF.

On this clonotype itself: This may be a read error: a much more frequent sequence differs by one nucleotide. As DNA, the CDR3 is TGTGCCTGTAGCGGCCGGAACACAGGTACGCAGTATTTT. Its protein is CACSGRNTGTQYF. V gene TRBV28 combines with J gene TRBJ2-3; possibly TRBD2 for D (6 bases). The CDR3 is 13 residues long. In germline, CDR1 is MDHEN, CDR2 SYDVKM.

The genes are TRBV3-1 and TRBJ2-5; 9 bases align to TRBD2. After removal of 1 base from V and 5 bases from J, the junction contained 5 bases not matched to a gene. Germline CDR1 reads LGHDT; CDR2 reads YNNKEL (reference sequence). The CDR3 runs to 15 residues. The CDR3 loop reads CASSQALAGVETQYF. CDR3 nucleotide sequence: TGTGCCAGCAGCCAAGCGTTAGCGGGAGTTGAGACCCAGTACTTC.

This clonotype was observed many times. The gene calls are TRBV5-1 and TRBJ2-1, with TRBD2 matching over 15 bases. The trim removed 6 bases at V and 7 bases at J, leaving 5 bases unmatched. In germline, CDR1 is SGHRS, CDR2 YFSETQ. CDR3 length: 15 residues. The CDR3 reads CASNGLAGGPNEQFF. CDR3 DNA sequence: TGCGCCAGCAACGGACTAGCGGGGGGGCCTAATGAGCAGTTCTTC. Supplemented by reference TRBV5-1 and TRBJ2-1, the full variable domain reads KAGVTQTPRYLIKTRGQQVTLSCSPISGHRSVSWYQQTPGQGLQFLFEYFSETQRNKGNFPGRFSGRQFSNSRSEMNVSTLELGDSALYLCASNGLAGGPNEQFFGPGTRLTVL.

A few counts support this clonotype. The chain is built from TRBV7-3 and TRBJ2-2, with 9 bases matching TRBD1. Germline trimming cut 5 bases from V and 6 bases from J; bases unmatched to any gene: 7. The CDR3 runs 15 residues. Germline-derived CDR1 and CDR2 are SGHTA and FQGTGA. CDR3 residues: CASSLRTGAAGELFF. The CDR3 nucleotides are TGTGCCAGCAGCCTCAGGACAGGGGCCGCCGGGGAGCTGTTTTTT. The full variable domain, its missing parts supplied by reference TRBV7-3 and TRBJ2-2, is GAGVSQTPSNKVTEKGKYVELRCDPISGHTALYWYRQSLGQGPEFLIYFQGTGAADDSGLPNDRFFAVRPEGSVSTLKIQRTERGDSAVYLCASSLRTGAAGELFFGEGSRLTVL.

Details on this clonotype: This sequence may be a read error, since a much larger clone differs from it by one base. CDR3 in DNA: TGTGCCAGCAGAACAACTAGCGGGGGATACAAGGAGCAGTTCTTC. Amino acids: CASRTTSGGYKEQFF. This chain joins TRBV7-2 and TRBJ2-1, with 11 bases that match TRBD2. Germline assignment: CDR1 SGHTA and CDR2 FQGNSA. The CDR3 length is 15 residues.

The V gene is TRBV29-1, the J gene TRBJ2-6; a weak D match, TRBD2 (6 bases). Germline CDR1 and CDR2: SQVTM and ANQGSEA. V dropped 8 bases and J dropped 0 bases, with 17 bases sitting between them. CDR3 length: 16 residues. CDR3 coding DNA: TGCAGCTACCGGGACGGGGGTAGCTCTGGGGCCAACGTCCTGACTTTC. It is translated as CSYRDGGSSGANVLTF.

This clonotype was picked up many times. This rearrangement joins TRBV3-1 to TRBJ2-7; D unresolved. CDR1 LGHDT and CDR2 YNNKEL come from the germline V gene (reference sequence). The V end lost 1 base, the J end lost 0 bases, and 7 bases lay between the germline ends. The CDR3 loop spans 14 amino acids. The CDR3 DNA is TGTGCCAGCAGCCAAGGATGGGGCTCCTACGAGCAGTACTTC. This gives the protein CASSQGWGSYEQYF.

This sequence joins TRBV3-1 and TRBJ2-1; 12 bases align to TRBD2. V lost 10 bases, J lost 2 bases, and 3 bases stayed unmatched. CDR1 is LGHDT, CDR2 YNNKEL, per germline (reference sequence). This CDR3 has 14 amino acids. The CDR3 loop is CATGLAGTYNEQFF. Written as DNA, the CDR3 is TGTGCCACAGGACTAGCGGGGACCTACAATGAGCAGTTCTTC.

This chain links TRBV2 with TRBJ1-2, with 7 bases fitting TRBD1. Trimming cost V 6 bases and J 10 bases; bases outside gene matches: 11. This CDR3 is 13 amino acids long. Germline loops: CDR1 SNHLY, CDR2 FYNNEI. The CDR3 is CASRVGQVDDYTF. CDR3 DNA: TGTGCCAGCAGGGTAGGACAGGTAGACGACTACACCTTC.

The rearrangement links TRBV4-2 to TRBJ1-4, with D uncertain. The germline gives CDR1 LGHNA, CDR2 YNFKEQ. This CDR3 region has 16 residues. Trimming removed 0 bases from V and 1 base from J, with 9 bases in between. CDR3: CASSQDHGLTNEKLFF. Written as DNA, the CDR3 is TGTGCCAGCAGCCAAGATCACGGGTTAACTAATGAAAAACTGTTTTTT.

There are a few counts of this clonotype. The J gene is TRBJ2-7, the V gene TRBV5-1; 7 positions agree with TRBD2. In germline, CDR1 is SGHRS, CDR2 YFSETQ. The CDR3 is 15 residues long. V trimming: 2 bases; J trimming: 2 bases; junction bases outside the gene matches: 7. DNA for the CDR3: TGCGCCAGCAGCTTCGGGACTAAATCAACCTACGAGCAGTACTTC. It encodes CASSFGTKSTYEQYF.

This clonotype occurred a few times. The CDR3 coding sequence is TGCAGTGCTAGAGTACCGGGGACAAAGTACAATGAGCAGTTCTTC. This codes for CSARVPGTKYNEQFF. This chain links TRBV20-1 with TRBJ2-1; D is possibly TRBD1 (6 bases). The CDR3 loop spans 15 amino acids. Trimming cost V 1 base and J 4 bases, with 14 bases left between them. The germline V gene encodes CDR1 DFQATT and CDR2 SNEGSKA (reference sequence).